The source of this T cell receptor (beta chain) is a study of shared clonotypes between healthy human individuals. In the original processing: Owing to the provision of junction-only sequences devoid of quality scores by immunoSEQ, filtering differed. Assay used: immunoSEQ multiplex PCR; TCRdb lists only in-frame clones, some missing. That table is the source of V, J and clone size, and D and trimming were worked out from the DNA. The sample has some 1,400,000 clones, around 97% seen once; the top ten hold approximately 1.1%. V lost 6 bases, J lost 3 bases, and 18 bases lay in between. The CDR3 contains 15 residues. Germline CDR1 is SGHTA and CDR2 is FQGNSA.

This sequence joins TRBV7-2 and TRBJ2-7, with D perhaps given as TRBD1 or TRBD2 (7 bases each). The specimen was naive CD4+ T cells sorted from blood. Subset denoted: CD45RA+ positively selected. The clonotype originates from a man aged 25 to 40 in good health. Here the CDR3 DNA reads TGTGCCAGCAGGGCAGAGCAGGGGGGGGTCTACGAGCAGTACTTC. Its protein is CASRAEQGGVYEQYF.